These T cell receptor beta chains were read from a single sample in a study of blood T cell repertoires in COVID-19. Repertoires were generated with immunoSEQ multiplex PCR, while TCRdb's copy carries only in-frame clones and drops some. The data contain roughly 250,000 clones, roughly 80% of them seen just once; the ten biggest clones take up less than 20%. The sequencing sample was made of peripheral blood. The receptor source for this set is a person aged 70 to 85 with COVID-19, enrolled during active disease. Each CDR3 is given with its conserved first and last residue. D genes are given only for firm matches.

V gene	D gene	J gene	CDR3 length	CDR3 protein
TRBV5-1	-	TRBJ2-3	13	CASSLGPTDTQYF
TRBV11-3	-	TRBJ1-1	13	CASSQVADTEAFF
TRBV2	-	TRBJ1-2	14	CASSGDGGLYGYTF
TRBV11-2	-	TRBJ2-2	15	CASSQSGLSSGELFF
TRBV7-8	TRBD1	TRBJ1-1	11	CASSKGQGAFF
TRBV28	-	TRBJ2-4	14	CASSGGGAKNIQYF
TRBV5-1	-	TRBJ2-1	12	CASSFLSYEQFF
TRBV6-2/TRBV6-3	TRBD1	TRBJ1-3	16	CASSYAGQGPGNTIYF
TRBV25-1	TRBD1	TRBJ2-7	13	CASSRQGSTEQYF
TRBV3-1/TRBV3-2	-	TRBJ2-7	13	CASSQDLGAEQYF
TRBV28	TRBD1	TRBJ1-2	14	CASRGTGVSYGYTF
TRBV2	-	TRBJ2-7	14	CASSVVQGGREQYF
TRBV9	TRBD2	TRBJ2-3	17	CASSVRTSGSLTDTQYF
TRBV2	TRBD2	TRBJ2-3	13	CAKRLAGGNTQYF
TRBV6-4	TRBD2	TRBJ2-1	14	CASSEDSGVDEQFF
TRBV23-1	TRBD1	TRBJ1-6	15	CASRKSDRGFLPLHF
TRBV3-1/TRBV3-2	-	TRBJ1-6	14	CASRGVGEVSPLHF
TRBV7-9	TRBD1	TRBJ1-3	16	CASSSPGQGYGNTIYF
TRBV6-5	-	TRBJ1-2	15	CASRPTTEPHYGYTF
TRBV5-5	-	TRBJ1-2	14	CASSVQGKGEGYTF
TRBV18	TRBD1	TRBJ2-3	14	CASRPGGGTDTQYF
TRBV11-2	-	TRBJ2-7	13	CASSSGRPYEQYF
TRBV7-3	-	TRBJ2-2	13	CASSLTGRGELFF
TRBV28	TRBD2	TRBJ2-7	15	CASSLFGLGTYEQYF
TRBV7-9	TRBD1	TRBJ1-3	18	CASSISTGLKNSGNTIYF
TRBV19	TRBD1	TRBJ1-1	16	CASSIRRQGVTFEAFF
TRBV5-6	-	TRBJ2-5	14	CASSLPGQQETQYF
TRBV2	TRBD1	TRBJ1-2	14	CASSDWDRGHGYTF
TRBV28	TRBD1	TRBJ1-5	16	CASSPAPGTGGQPQHF
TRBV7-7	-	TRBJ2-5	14	CASSQTSKQETQYF
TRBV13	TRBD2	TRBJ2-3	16	CASSSLTSLGADTQYF
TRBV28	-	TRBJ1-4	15	CASSLGGQDNEKLFF
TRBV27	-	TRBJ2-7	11	CASSFGGEQYF
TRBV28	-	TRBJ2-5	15	CASSFPSGEQETQYF
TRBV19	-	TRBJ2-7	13	CASGAPGHYEQYF
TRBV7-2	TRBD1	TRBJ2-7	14	CASSLSQGIHEQYF
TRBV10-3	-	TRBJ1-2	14	CAISESPSPYGYTF
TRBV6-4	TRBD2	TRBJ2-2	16	CASSEEAGVSAGELFF
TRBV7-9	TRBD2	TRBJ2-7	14	CASSLGGGYYEQYF
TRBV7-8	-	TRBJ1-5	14	CASSLALRDQPQHF
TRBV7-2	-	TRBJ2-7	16	CASSLDRARGMFEQYF
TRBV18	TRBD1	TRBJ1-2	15	CASSPPSTGSRGYTF
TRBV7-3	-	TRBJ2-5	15	CASSLWGQASETQYF